In this sample, the clone carrying this T cell receptor (beta chain) turned up a few times. The sample belongs to a study of CD8 T cells in ankylosing spondylitis. J gave up 3 bases and V 4 bases, and 5 bases lay outside the gene matches. CDR3 length: 15 residues. CDR1 is SGHTA, CDR2 FQGNSA, per germline. TCRdb re-called the 5' RACE reads with MiXCR, one entry per CDR3 protein. The profile covers around 150,000 distinct CDR3 sequences, with roughly 34% appearing a single time and about 6.3% taken by the ten largest. This sequence was found in a male donor with ankylosing spondylitis. This chain uses TRBV7-2 with TRBJ1-2; 10 bases agree with TRBD1. The sequenced sample was synovial fluid, either unsorted or a sorted T cell fraction (not recorded which). CDR3 nucleotides: TGTGCCAGCAGCTCCTGGACAGGGGGGGACTATGGCTACACCTTC. Amino acids: CASSSWTGGDYGYTF.